These 21 T cell receptor beta chains originate from one sample sequenced in a study of beta chain features in type 1 diabetes. Every isolated RNA sample was fully reverse transcribed, so sequencing captured expressed TCRB transcripts. Data came from immunoSEQ multiplex PCR; TCRdb stores just in-frame clones and leaves some out. The data show almost 350,000 clones, with 15% to 20% seen just once and 0.035% to 0.055% held by the top ten. The specimen sequenced was naive CD4+ T cells from blood. The receptor source for this set is a woman younger than 35 in good health.

The rearrangement links TRBV7-8 to TRBJ1-2; 7 nucleotides align to TRBD1. The germline V gene has CDR1 SGHVS and CDR2 FQNEAQ. The CDR3 has 15 amino acids. V was clipped by 4 bases and J by 3 bases; unmatched bases: 8. The CDR3 loop reads CASSSRTGSHYGYTF. The CDR3, as DNA: TGTGCCAGCAGCTCCCGGACAGGCTCCCACTATGGCTACACCTTC.

This clone turned up a few times. This chain connects TRBV11-1 to TRBJ2-1, with 7 bases identical to TRBD1. The V segment lost 5 bases and the J segment 10 bases; nucleotides outside the gene matches: 5. CDR1 is SGHAT and CDR2 is FQDESV in the germline V gene (reference sequence). The CDR3 length is 12 residues. CDR3 DNA sequence: TGTGCCAGCAGCCTCGACAGGGAGGAGCAGTTCTTC. It yields the protein CASSLDREEQFF.

Note on this clone: The junction and the germline gene differ at one end; a read error may be behind it. The rearrangement links TRBV7-6 to TRBJ2-7; 9 bases are a match to TRBD2. Germline V CDR1 and CDR2: SGHVS, FNYEAQ. The CDR3 extends over 13 amino acids. This chain's CDR3 is CASSLERGDEQYF. CDR3 DNA sequence: TGTGCCAGCAGTTTAGAGCGGGGGGACGAGCAGTACTTC.

The chain recombines TRBV27 with TRBJ2-7, with D possibly being TRBD2 (5 bases). The V gene lost 7 bases and the J gene lost 5 bases, with 21 bases spanning the gap. Germline CDR1 reads MNHEY; CDR2 reads SMNVEV (reference sequence). The CDR3 has 15 amino acids. The CDR3 is CASNRPGSPTNEQYF. The CDR3 DNA reads as TGTGCCAGCAACCGGCCGGGATCTCCTACCAACGAGCAGTACTTC.

The chain is built from TRBV18 and TRBJ2-3, with 7 bases fitting TRBD2. This CDR3 contains 16 residues. Trimming removed 3 bases from V and 3 bases from J; junction bases left unmatched: 9. CDR1 is KGHSH, CDR2 LQKENI, per germline. The DNA for the CDR3 is TGTGCCAGCTCACCCGGAGGTCTAGCGGAAACAGATACGCAGTATTTT. This encodes CASSPGGLAETDTQYF. Based on the CDR3 plus reference TRBV18 and TRBJ2-3, the full variable domain is NAGVMQNPRHLVRRRGQEARLRCSPMKGHSHVYWYRQLPEEGLKFMVYLQKENIIDESGMPKERFSAEFPKEGPSILRIQQVVRGDSAAYFCASSPGGLAETDTQYFGPGTRLTVL.

This clone was observed a single time. The V and J genes are TRBV30 and TRBJ1-1, with D uncertain. Germline V lookup: CDR1 GTSNPN, CDR2 SVGIG (reference sequence). The CDR3 sequence is 14 residues long. V gave up 0 bases and J gave up 6 bases, with 14 bases separating them. The CDR3 sequence is CAWSVGNIGAEAFF. The DNA of the CDR3 is TGTGCCTGGAGTGTGGGGAATATCGGGGCTGAAGCTTTCTTT. The full variable domain, in which reference TRBV30 and TRBJ1-1 provide the parts outside the CDR3, is SQTIHQWPATLVQPVGSPLSLECTVEGTSNPNLYWYRQAAGRGLQLLFYSVGIGQISSEVPQNLSASRPQDRQFILSSKKLLLSDSGFYLCAWSVGNIGAEAFFGQGTRLTVV.

This clone turned up a few times. This chain connects TRBV4-1 to TRBJ2-1, with D maybe TRBD2 (6 bases). There are 15 residues in the CDR3. Between the trimmed V and J ends, which lost 1 base and 6 bases, there was a span of 13 bases. Germline CDR1 MGHRA, CDR2 YSYEKL. The CDR3 nucleotides are TGCGCCAGCAGCCAAGGGAGGGCTAGAATCAATGAGCAGTTCTTC. It specifies CASSQGRARINEQFF.

This clone showed up just a few times. The J gene is TRBJ2-2, the V gene TRBV7-2; D remains unclear. V lost 4 bases to trimming and J lost 3 bases, with 9 bases between them. The CDR3 is 14 residues long. Germline CDR1 SGHTA, CDR2 FQGNSA. In nucleotides, the CDR3 is TGTGCCAGCAGCTCGACTCGGGACACCGGGGAGCTGTTTTTT. Translating it yields CASSSTRDTGELFF.

The chain recombines TRBV2 with TRBJ1-6; TRBD1 matches 7 bases. This CDR3 region has 14 residues. After removal of 6 bases from V and 7 bases from J, the junction contained 6 bases not matched to a gene. The V gene's germline CDR1 is SNHLY and CDR2 FYNNEI. Written as DNA, the CDR3 is TGTGCCAGCAGCCGCGGGACAGCAAATTCACCCCTCCACTTT. It is translated as CASSRGTANSPLHF.

A few counts support this clone. The rearrangement uses TRBV5-1 and TRBJ2-7; D perhaps matches TRBD2 (6 bases). The CDR3 is 15 residues long. Germline V CDR1 and CDR2: SGHRS, YFSETQ. Trimming cost V 4 bases and J 5 bases, with 19 bases left between them. The CDR3 DNA reads as TGCGCCAGCAGCGGGACTTTTCCCCAAGTCGACGAGCAGTACTTC. Protein product: CASSGTFPQVDEQYF.

The chain couples TRBV30 to TRBJ2-3; 7 nucleotides align to TRBD1. The trim removed 5 bases at V and 0 bases at J, leaving 2 bases unmatched. The CDR3 spans 13 residues. Germline CDR1 GTSNPN, CDR2 SVGIG (reference sequence). In DNA, the CDR3 is TGTGCCTGGGACAGGGTAAGCACAGATACGCAGTATTTT. It yields the protein CAWDRVSTDTQYF. Based on the CDR3 plus reference TRBV30 and TRBJ2-3, the full variable domain is SQTIHQWPATLVQPVGSPLSLECTVEGTSNPNLYWYRQAAGRGLQLLFYSVGIGQISSEVPQNLSASRPQDRQFILSSKKLLLSDSGFYLCAWDRVSTDTQYFGPGTRLTVL.

This clone came up a few times. V usage is TRBV7-9 and J usage is TRBJ2-2, with D unresolved. Trimming removed 3 bases at V and 4 bases at J, with 9 bases between. This CDR3 spans 14 amino acids. Germline CDR1 is SEHNR and CDR2 is FQNEAQ (reference sequence). The CDR3 loop is CASSLGVGTGELFF. DNA for the CDR3: TGTGCCAGCAGCTTGGGCGTCGGCACCGGGGAGCTGTTTTTT.

This chain joins TRBV30 and TRBJ2-6; possible D gene TRBD1, 6 bases. The CDR3 length is 17 residues. V was shortened by 2 bases and J by 0 bases, with 14 bases between the two germline ends. CDR1 is GTSNPN and CDR2 is SVGIG in the germline V gene (reference sequence). As DNA, the CDR3 is TGTGCCTGGAGTAGAGGTACAGGGAGCTCTGGGGCCAACGTCCTGACTTTC. Encoded protein: CAWSRGTGSSGANVLTF.

This clone has more than one count but fewer than ten. Written as DNA, the CDR3 is TGTGCCTGGAGGAGAGCAGGGGGCCTTTCCGAGCAGTACTTC. This encodes CAWRRAGGLSEQYF. This chain uses TRBV30 with TRBJ2-7, with 8 bases identical to TRBD1. Germline values: CDR1 GTSNPN, CDR2 SVGIG (reference sequence). V was pared by 3 bases and J by 6 bases, with 10 bases of the junction left unmatched. The CDR3 consists of 14 residues.

The chain employs TRBV5-1 and TRBJ2-4; 9 bases align to TRBD1. The CDR3 extends over 15 amino acids. The ends lost 4 bases at V and 6 bases at J; junction bases unmatched: 8. The germline CDR1 and CDR2 sequences are SGHRS and YFSETQ. In DNA form, the CDR3 reads TGCGCCAGCAGCGCGACCGACAGGGGGGGAAACATTCAGTACTTC. It encodes CASSATDRGGNIQYF.

This clone was detected only a few times. The J gene is TRBJ1-1, the V gene TRBV7-3; 7 bases are shared with TRBD1. This CDR3 is 14 amino acids long. In germline, CDR1 is SGHTA, CDR2 FQGTGA. V trimming: 5 bases; J trimming: 0 bases; junction bases outside the gene matches: 3. The CDR3 is CASSRDSLNTEAFF. The DNA for the CDR3 is TGTGCCAGCAGCAGGGACAGCCTGAACACTGAAGCTTTCTTT.

The genes are TRBV9 and TRBJ2-5, with a tentative D call TRBD2 (5 bases). This CDR3 is 15 amino acids long. The V gene's germline CDR1 is SGDLS and CDR2 YYNGEE. Between the trimmed V and J ends, which lost 0 bases and 5 bases, there was a span of 14 bases. CDR3 sequence reads: CASSVDHLGGETQYF. The CDR3 DNA is TGTGCCAGCAGCGTAGATCACCTCGGCGGGGAGACCCAGTACTTC.

The chain recombines TRBV29-1 with TRBJ1-1, with a possible D match to TRBD1 (5 bases). The V end was cut by 6 bases, the J end by 1 base, with 12 bases between. Germline lookup yields CDR1 SQVTM and CDR2 ANQGSEA. The CDR3 totals 13 residues. The CDR3 nucleotides are TGCAGCGTGGGAAACGACAGGAACACTGAAGCTTTCTTT. Translation gives CSVGNDRNTEAFF.

A remark on this clone: The junction and the germline gene differ at one end; a read error may be behind it. V gene TRBV4-1 combines with J gene TRBJ2-7; D gene unclear. The CDR3 covers 14 residues. Germline V CDR1 and CDR2: MGHRA, YSYEKL. In nucleotides, the CDR3 is TGCGCCAGCAGCCCTACACACCGCACTGCGGAGCACGACTTC. It is translated as CASSPTHRTAEHDF.

The J gene is TRBJ2-3, the V gene TRBV15, with D maybe TRBD2 (6 bases). CDR3 length equals 14 residues. V shed 4 bases and J shed 5 bases, with 13 bases lying between them. Looked up from germline, CDR1 is LNHNV and CDR2 is YYDKDF (reference sequence). CDR3 sequence reads: CATSMRLERDTQYF. In nucleotides, the CDR3 is TGTGCCACCAGCATGCGACTAGAGAGAGATACGCAGTATTTT.

CDR3 protein: CASSLAGSPAYEQYF. CDR3 sequence (DNA): TGTGCCAGCTCACTAGCGGGGTCTCCAGCCTACGAGCAGTACTTC. The gene calls are TRBV18 and TRBJ2-7; 8 bases agree with TRBD2. CDR1 KGHSH and CDR2 LQKENI come from the germline V gene. V was pared by 4 bases and J by 2 bases, with 7 bases of the junction left unmatched. This CDR3 comprises 15 residues.